This TCR beta chain was sequenced in a study of cytomegalovirus exposure and HLA in healthy donors. V was cut by 6 bases and J by 7 bases, with 21 bases left in between. Germline V gene lookup returns CDR1 SNHLY and CDR2 FYNNEI. CDR3 length: 15 residues. Healthy bone marrow donors made up the cohort. The PCR contained 60 Vbeta and 13 Jbeta primers. Data came from immunoSEQ multiplex PCR; TCRdb stores just in-frame clones and leaves some out. The table shows fewer than 200,000 clones, with approximately 75% occurring only once. Only one count was recorded for this clone. Antigen: not known. Study-wide results and caveats: In a later analysis, HLA-C alleles had the fewest associated TCRs, DRB1 alleles the most. Cytomegalovirus association was listed for about 150 TCR beta chains. TRBV6-2, TRBV6-3 and some other V segments were excluded as indistinguishable.

Sequencing was done on a sample of PBMCs. The rearrangement joins TRBV2 to TRBJ1-2, with D perhaps matching TRBD1 (5 bases). The sequence came from a woman between 18 and 30 years old in good health and CMV-seronegative. The CDR3 loop reads CASSPGVGLIGGYTF. Written as DNA, the CDR3 is TGTGCCAGCAGCCCGGGAGTGGGGCTCATTGGTGGCTACACCTTC.